The clone carrying this T cell receptor (beta chain) was picked up a small number of times. What it binds is not known. The CDR3 has 15 residues. Germline CDR1 and CDR2: SGHRS and YFSETQ. V dropped 4 bases and J dropped 2 bases, with 13 bases sitting between them. The sample comes from a study of T-cell memory formation after mild COVID-19. As for the study in general: Across donors, TCR clusters were largely donor specific.

After 5'RACE with constant-segment primers, TCR alpha and TCR beta cDNA libraries carrying sample barcodes and UMIs were obtained. TCRdb fed the 5' RACE reads into MiXCR, producing one record per CDR3 protein. The sample lists 250,000 to 350,000 distinct CDR3 sequences, 13% to 15% occurring once. Whole-study findings and limits: Unconfirmed was the SARS-CoV-2 specificity of second-wave clones that peaked on day 37. Clones which contracted sat mainly in CM and EM if CD4+, and in EMRA if CD8+.

The sequenced sample was PBMCs or a T cell subset sorted from them (not recorded which). The V gene is TRBV5-1, the J gene TRBJ1-5, with a tentative D call TRBD1 (6 bases). The sequence derives from a man younger than 35 who had mild COVID-19 (a few samples of this study predate the infection). Cell type and time point are not known. The CDR3 reads CASSQGQGGNQPQHF. CDR3 DNA: TGCGCCAGCAGCCAGGGGCAGGGCGGCAATCAGCCCCAGCATTTT.